The 28 T cell receptor beta chains presented below share a single source sample, sequenced in a study of T-cell memory formation after mild COVID-19. TCRdb redid the calling of the 5' RACE reads with MiXCR, one entry per CDR3 protein. The data contain 250,000 to 300,000 distinct CDR3 sequences, about 17% of them singletons. The sequencing sample was made of PBMCs or a T cell subset sorted from them (not recorded which). Receptors originate from a young man who had mild COVID-19 (a few samples of this study predate the infection). Cell type and time point are not known.

There are many counts of this clonotype. The chain is built from TRBV5-5 and TRBJ2-1; 10 nucleotides align to TRBD2. The V gene end was trimmed by 3 bases and the J gene end by 4 bases; junction bases not matched to a gene: 10. Per germline, CDR1 SGHKS and CDR2 YYEKEE (reference sequence). The length of the CDR3 is 17 residues. CDR3 protein: CASSWFSGGSRYNEQFF. CDR3 nucleotide sequence: TGTGCCAGCAGCTGGTTTAGCGGGGGGTCTAGGTACAATGAGCAGTTCTTC.

This clonotype has more than one count but fewer than ten. The rearrangement links TRBV4-1 to TRBJ2-4; 7 nucleotides align to TRBD1. The CDR3 runs to 14 residues. The V gene's germline CDR1 is MGHRA and CDR2 YSYEKL. The V segment lost 4 bases and the J segment 8 bases; nucleotides outside the gene matches: 8. The CDR3 nucleotides are TGCGCCAGCAGCCGTGGTACAGGGGATGACATTCAGTACTTC. Encoded protein: CASSRGTGDDIQYF.

This clonotype was seen a handful of times. The genes are TRBV3-1 and TRBJ2-5; D unresolved. CDR1 and CDR2 from the germline V gene are LGHDT and YNNKEL (reference sequence). V lost 1 base and J lost 0, with 6 bases in between. CDR3 length: 14 residues. CDR3 coding DNA: TGTGCCAGCAGCCAAGGGCCTAACCAAGAGACCCAGTACTTC. Its protein is CASSQGPNQETQYF.

In its sample, this clonotype was seen many times. V gene TRBV27 combines with J gene TRBJ2-7; 7 bases are a match to TRBD1. Unmatched junction bases numbered 6, after V lost 5 bases and J lost 5 bases. Germline values: CDR1 MNHEY, CDR2 SMNVEV (reference sequence). The length of the CDR3 is 13 residues. CDR3 sequence reads: CASSTGQYNEQYV. The CDR3 DNA reads TGTGCCAGCAGTACGGGACAGTACAACGAGCAGTACGTC.

CDR3 DNA sequence: TGTGCCAGCAGCTTAGAAGGAGGCCTCAATCAGCCCCAGCATTTT. Protein sequence: CASSLEGGLNQPQHF. V gene TRBV7-9 combines with J gene TRBJ1-5; D ambiguous. Germline CDR1 SEHNR, CDR2 FQNEAQ (reference sequence). This CDR3 is 15 amino acids long. V lost 1 base to trimming and J lost 3 bases, with 10 bases between them.

This clonotype was counted many times. At one end the junction does not follow the germline gene, possibly because of a read error. The rearrangement uses TRBV7-2 and TRBJ2-5; D unresolved. CDR1 and CDR2 (germline): SGHTA, FQGNSA. The CDR3 loop spans 13 amino acids. The DNA for the CDR3 is TGTGCCAGCAGTTTAGGCCCTCAAGAGACCCAGTACTTC. Its protein is CASSLGPQETQYF.

The chain has TRBV20-1 and TRBJ1-5; D gene uncertain. Trimming cost V 3 bases and J 7 bases, with 13 bases left between them. This CDR3 contains 13 residues. The germline CDR1 and CDR2 sequences are DFQATT and SNEGSKA (reference sequence). The CDR3 loop is CSASQGSGQPQHF. CDR3 bases: TGCAGTGCTAGTCAAGGGAGCGGGCAGCCCCAGCATTTT.

The gene calls are TRBV20-1 and TRBJ2-1; D uncertain. Germline V gives CDR1 DFQATT, CDR2 SNEGSKA (reference sequence). The CDR3 has 15 residues. Trimming left V 0 bases short and J 0 bases short, with 9 bases between. The CDR3 bases are TGCAGTGCTAGAGATCAAGCTCTCTCCTACAATGAGCAGTTCTTC. This gives the protein CSARDQALSYNEQFF.

The chain has TRBV5-6 and TRBJ2-3; TRBD2 might be the D (5 bases). Germline lookup yields CDR1 SGHDT and CDR2 YYEEEE. The V end was cut by 4 bases, the J end by 4 bases, with 16 bases between. CDR3 length: 15 amino acids. Here the CDR3 DNA reads TGTGCCAGCAGCAAGGGCCCGGGGTACTCAGATACGCAGTATTTT. Its protein product is CASSKGPGYSDTQYF.

This clonotype occurred many times. The CDR3 DNA reads TGTGCCAGCAGGCCAGGGGGGCGTGAGACCCAGTACTTC. Its protein product is CASRPGGRETQYF. This sequence joins TRBV6-5 and TRBJ2-5; possible D gene TRBD1, 7 bases. V was clipped by 6 bases and J by 5 bases, with 13 bases between them. This CDR3 comprises 13 residues. Looked up from germline, CDR1 is MNHEY and CDR2 is SVGAGI.

This clonotype was seen only a few times. The chain combines TRBV7-6 with TRBJ2-7; D is uncertain. V was cut by 1 base and J by 2 bases, with 9 bases left in between. This CDR3 comprises 14 residues. The V gene's germline CDR1 is SGHVS and CDR2 FNYEAQ. DNA for the CDR3: TGTGCCAGCAGCTTAGGGCCCCAGACCTACGAGCAGTACTTC. It specifies CASSLGPQTYEQYF.

Ten or more counts support this clonotype. V usage is TRBV29-1 and J usage is TRBJ2-1, with D unclear. V lost 3 bases and J lost 5, with 5 bases in between. The length of the CDR3 is 11 residues. Germline V gives CDR1 SQVTM, CDR2 ANQGSEA. The CDR3 is CSVENNNEQFF. Here the CDR3 DNA reads TGCAGCGTTGAGAACAACAATGAGCAGTTCTTC.

This sequence joins TRBV2 and TRBJ2-7, with unresolved D. Deletions cut 1 base from V and 3 bases from J, with 7 bases between. From germline, CDR1 is SNHLY and CDR2 FYNNEI. This CDR3 is 13 amino acids long. CDR3 DNA sequence: TGTGCCAGCAGTGAAGATTCAGGCTACGAGCAGTACGTC. Amino acid sequence: CASSEDSGYEQYV.

The rearrangement links TRBV5-1 to TRBJ2-7; 7 bases fit TRBD2. Trimming removed 4 bases from V and 5 bases from J; junction bases left unmatched: 12. Germline CDR1 is SGHRS and CDR2 is YFSETQ. The CDR3 loop spans 15 amino acids. DNA of the CDR3: TGCGCCAGCAGCGCTCTAGCGGTGGGGCCCCACGAGCAGTACTTC. It specifies CASSALAVGPHEQYF.

This clonotype has more than one count but fewer than ten. V is TRBV6-2 or TRBV6-3 and J is TRBJ2-7; D is uncertain. This CDR3 spans 11 amino acids. Germline assignment: CDR1 MNHEY and CDR2 SVGEGT. The germline V and J ends were trimmed by 6 bases and 5 bases, with 8 bases remaining between them. The CDR3 protein is CASSSFNEQYV. In DNA, the CDR3 is TGTGCCAGCAGCAGTTTCAACGAGCAGTACGTC.

J is TRBJ2-5 and V is TRBV3-1; D assignment may be TRBD1 or TRBD2 (5 bases each). Trimming cost V 5 bases and J 2 bases, with 9 bases left between them. This CDR3 region has 13 residues. Germline CDR1 is LGHDT and CDR2 is YNNKEL (reference sequence). CDR3 sequence reads: CASSGTSQETQYF. CDR3 nucleotides: TGTGCCAGCAGCGGGACGTCGCAAGAGACCCAGTACTTC.

The chain is built from TRBV18 and TRBJ2-1, with TRBD1 identical over 7 bases. Germline V gene sequence: CDR1 KGHSH, CDR2 LQKENI. This CDR3 contains 16 residues. Trimming at V came to 4 bases and at J to 7 bases, leaving 13 bases not matched to a gene. The CDR3 DNA sequence: TGTGCCAGCTCACAATACTCCGGGACAGCCGGGAATGAGCAGTTCTTC. Protein: CASSQYSGTAGNEQFF.

The sample holds a few counts of this clonotype. The rearrangement links TRBV9 to TRBJ1-2, with D possibly matching TRBD1 (5 bases). The CDR3 has 14 amino acids. Per germline, CDR1 SGDLS and CDR2 YYNGEE. Trimming shortened V by 4 bases and J by 3 bases, and 13 bases separated the two germline ends. CDR3 bases: TGTGCCAGCAGCCCCCTGGGGGGGGACTATGGCTACACCTTC. This codes for CASSPLGGDYGYTF.

Concerning this clonotype itself: The missing conserved phenylalanine or tryptophan at the end of this CDR3 makes a read error likely. The V call is TRBV7-6, the J call TRBJ2-7; perhaps D is TRBD1 or TRBD2 (5 bases each). Germline-derived CDR1 and CDR2 are SGHVS and FNYEAQ. V shed 3 bases and J shed 9 bases, with 15 bases lying between them. The CDR3 sequence is 13 residues long. The CDR3 bases are TGTGCCAGCAGCTTGACCGGGACCGATGGGCAGTACTTA. It is translated as CASSLTGTDGQYL.

In its sample, this clonotype was seen a few times. The J gene is TRBJ2-3, the V gene TRBV7-3; D is perhaps TRBD2 (7 bases). The CDR3 spans 16 residues. Trimming removed 7 bases at V and 0 bases at J, with 17 bases between. CDR1 and CDR2 (germline): SGHTA, FQGTGA. CDR3 sequence reads: CASTSKGGRSTDTQYF. The CDR3 DNA sequence: TGTGCCAGCACCTCGAAGGGGGGGCGAAGCACAGATACGCAGTATTTT.

There are a few counts of this clonotype. The chain combines TRBV6-5 with TRBJ2-5, with 7 bases matching TRBD2. The CDR3 runs 15 residues. Germline lookup yields CDR1 MNHEY and CDR2 SVGAGI. Trimming took 8 bases from V and 2 from J; bases not matched to a gene: 11. Here the CDR3 reads CASHGGGAGQETQYF. DNA of the CDR3: TGTGCCAGCCACGGGGGAGGGGCCGGGCAAGAGACCCAGTACTTC.

This clonotype appeared a few times. The chain links TRBV4-3 to TRBJ2-2, with a tentative D call TRBD1 (6 bases). This CDR3 has 15 amino acids. CDR1 and CDR2 from the germline V gene are LGHNA and YSLEER. With 1 base removed from V and 3 bases from J, the gap between germline ends came to 9 bases. The CDR3 loop reads CASSQVPGDTGELFF. CDR3 coding DNA: TGCGCCAGCAGCCAAGTCCCAGGGGACACCGGGGAGCTGTTTTTT.

This chain uses TRBV7-2 with TRBJ2-5; TRBD1 is a possible D gene (7 bases). The length of the CDR3 is 15 residues. CDR1 and CDR2 from the germline V gene are SGHTA and FQGNSA. V was cut by 2 bases and J by 3 bases, with 13 bases left in between. The CDR3, as DNA: TGTGCCAGCAGCTTACTTGGCAGGGGGGAAGAGACCCAGTACTTC. Encoded protein: CASSLLGRGEETQYF.

This clonotype showed up just a few times. V and J are TRBV5-1 and TRBJ1-6; D gene unclear. Trimming stripped 0 bases from V and 10 bases from J, with 11 bases between. The CDR3 has 14 amino acids. CDR1 and CDR2 from the germline V gene are SGHRS and YFSETQ. CDR3: CASSLGDVQSPLHF. CDR3 in DNA: TGCGCCAGCAGCTTGGGCGACGTTCAATCACCCCTCCACTTT.

This clonotype showed up just a few times. The gene calls are TRBV7-9 and TRBJ2-5; possibly TRBD2 for D (5 bases). CDR3 size: 14 residues. Germline CDR1 is SEHNR and CDR2 is FQNEAQ (reference sequence). Trimming cost V 4 bases and J 1 base, with 10 bases left between them. The CDR3 coding sequence is TGTGCCAGCAGCTCCGGGATGTTCCAAGAGACCCAGTACTTC. It encodes CASSSGMFQETQYF.

The V call is TRBV7-9, the J call TRBJ1-1; D is undetermined. Trimming pared 4 bases from V and 1 base from J, leaving 10 bases between. The CDR3 has 14 amino acids. Germline CDR1 is SEHNR and CDR2 is FQNEAQ (reference sequence). The CDR3, as DNA: TGTGCCAGCAGCTCGTCCAGTACGAACACTGAAGCTTTCTTT. Translating gives CASSSSSTNTEAFF.

This rearrangement joins TRBV25-1 to TRBJ2-2, with 7 bases identical to TRBD1. Trimming took 6 bases from V and 7 from J; bases not matched to a gene: 8. This CDR3 spans 14 amino acids. The germline gives CDR1 MGHDK, CDR2 SYGVNS. The CDR3, as DNA: TGTGCCAGCAGCTCATACAGGGGCGGCGGGGAGCTGTTTTTT. It encodes CASSSYRGGGELFF.

This clonotype showed up many times. The V call is TRBV7-2, the J call TRBJ1-2, with D maybe TRBD1 (6 bases). The CDR3 consists of 13 residues. Germline CDR1 SGHTA, CDR2 FQGNSA. V lost 5 bases and J 2 bases, leaving 9 bases between the germline ends. In nucleotides, the CDR3 is TGTGCCAGCAGCCCGGGACAAAACTATGGCTACACCTTC. This codes for CASSPGQNYGYTF. The full variable domain, completed using reference TRBV7-2 and TRBJ1-2, is GAGVSQSPSNKVTEKGKDVELRCDPISGHTALYWYRQSLGQGLEFLIYFQGNSAPDKSGLPSDRFSAERTGGSVSTLTIQRTQQEDSAVYLCASSPGQNYGYTFGSGTRLTVV.